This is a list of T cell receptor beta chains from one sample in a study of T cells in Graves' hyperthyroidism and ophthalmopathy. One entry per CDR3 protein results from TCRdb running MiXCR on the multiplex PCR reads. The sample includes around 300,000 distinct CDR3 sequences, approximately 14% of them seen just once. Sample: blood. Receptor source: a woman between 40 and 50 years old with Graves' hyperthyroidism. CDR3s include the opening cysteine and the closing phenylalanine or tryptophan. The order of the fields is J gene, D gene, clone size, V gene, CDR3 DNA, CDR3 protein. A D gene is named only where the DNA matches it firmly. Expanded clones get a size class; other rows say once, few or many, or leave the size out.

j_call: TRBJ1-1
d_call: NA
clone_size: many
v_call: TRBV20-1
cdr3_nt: TGCAGTGCTAGATTGGGGAACACTGAAGCTTTCTTT
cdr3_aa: CSARLGNTEAFF

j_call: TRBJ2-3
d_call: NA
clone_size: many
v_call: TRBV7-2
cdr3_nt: TGTGCCAGCAGCTTTCAGACAGGAGATACGCAGTATTTT
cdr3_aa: CASSFQTGDTQYF

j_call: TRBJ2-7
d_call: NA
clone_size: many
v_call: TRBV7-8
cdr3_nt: TGTGCCAGCAGCCCCCGGAGCGGCCCAGGCGAGCAGTACTTC
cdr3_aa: CASSPRSGPGEQYF

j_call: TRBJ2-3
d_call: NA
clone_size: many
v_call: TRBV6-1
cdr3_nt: TGTGCCAGCAGGGCAGGATACACAGATACGCAGTATTTT
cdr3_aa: CASRAGYTDTQYF

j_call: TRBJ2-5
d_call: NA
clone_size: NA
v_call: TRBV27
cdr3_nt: TGTGCCAGCAGCAGTCCTCCGGGCAGCGAGACCCAGTACTTC
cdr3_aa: CASSSPPGSETQYF

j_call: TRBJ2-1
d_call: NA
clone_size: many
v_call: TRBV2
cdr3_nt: TGTGCCAGCAGTGAAAGGGTGCTTTACAATGAGCAGTTCTTC
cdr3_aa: CASSERVLYNEQFF

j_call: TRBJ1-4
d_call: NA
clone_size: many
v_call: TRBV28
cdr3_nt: TGTGCCAGCAGTTTACCGCGGGAACGGAACGAAAAACTGTTTTTT
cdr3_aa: CASSLPRERNEKLFF

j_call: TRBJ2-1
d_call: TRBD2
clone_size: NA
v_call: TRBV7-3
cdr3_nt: TGTGCCAGCAGCGCCAGACTAGCGGGTCTAAATGAGCAGTTCTTC
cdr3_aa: CASSARLAGLNEQFF

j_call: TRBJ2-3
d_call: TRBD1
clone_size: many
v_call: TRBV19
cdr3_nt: TGTGCCAGTAGTGGCCAGGGGGAAACAGATACGCAGTATTTT
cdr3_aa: CASSGQGETDTQYF

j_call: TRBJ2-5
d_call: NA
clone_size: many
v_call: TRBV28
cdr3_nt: TGTGCCAGCAGTTCCTTCGGGGGAGGAGGGCAAGAGACCCAGTACTTC
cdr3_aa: CASSSFGGGGQETQYF

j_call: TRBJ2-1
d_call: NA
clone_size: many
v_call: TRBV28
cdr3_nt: TGTGCCAGCAGTTTATTTCTGAAGGGGTACAATGAGCAGTTCTTC
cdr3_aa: CASSLFLKGYNEQFF

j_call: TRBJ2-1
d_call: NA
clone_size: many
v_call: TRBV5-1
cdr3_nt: TGCGCCAGCAGCCGTGACAGGATGAATGAGCAGTTCTTC
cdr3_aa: CASSRDRMNEQFF

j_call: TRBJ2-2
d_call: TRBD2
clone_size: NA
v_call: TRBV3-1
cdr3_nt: TGTGCCAGCAGCCAGACTAGCGGGAGTGGTACCGGGGAGCTGTTTTTT
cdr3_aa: CASSQTSGSGTGELFF

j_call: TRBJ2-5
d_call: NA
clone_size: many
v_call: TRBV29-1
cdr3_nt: TGCAGCGTTGTACTAGGCCAAGAGACCCAGTACTTC
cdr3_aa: CSVVLGQETQYF

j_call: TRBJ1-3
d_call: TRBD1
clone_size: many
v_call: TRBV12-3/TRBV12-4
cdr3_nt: TGTGCCAGCAGCCACCGGGACAGGAGCTCTGGAAACACCATATATTTT
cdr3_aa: CASSHRDRSSGNTIYF

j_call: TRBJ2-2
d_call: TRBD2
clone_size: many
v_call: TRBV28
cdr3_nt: TGTGCCAGCAGTTTATCCCCGGGACTAGCGGGAGTGGGCGGGGAGCTGTTTTTT
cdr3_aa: CASSLSPGLAGVGGELFF

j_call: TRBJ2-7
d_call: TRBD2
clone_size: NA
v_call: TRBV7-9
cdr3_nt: TGTGCCAGCAGCCCACGACTAGCGGGAGGGGCCGAGCAGTACTTC
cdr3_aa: CASSPRLAGGAEQYF

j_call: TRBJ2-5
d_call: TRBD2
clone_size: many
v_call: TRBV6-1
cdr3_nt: TGTGCCAGCAGGGGAGGACTAGCCGAGACCCAGTACTTC
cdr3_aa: CASRGGLAETQYF

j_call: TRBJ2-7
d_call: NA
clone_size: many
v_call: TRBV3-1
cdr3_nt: TGTGCCAGCAGCCCCGACTCGGGCGAGCAGTACTTC
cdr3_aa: CASSPDSGEQYF

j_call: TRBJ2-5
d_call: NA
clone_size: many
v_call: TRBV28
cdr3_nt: TGTGCCAGCAGTTTGGCTACACCCCAAGAGACCCAGTACTTC
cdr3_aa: CASSLATPQETQYF

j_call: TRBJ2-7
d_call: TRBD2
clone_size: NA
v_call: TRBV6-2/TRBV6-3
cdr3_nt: TGTGCCAGCAGACCGGGACTAGCTGGATTCTACGAGCAGTACTTC
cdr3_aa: CASRPGLAGFYEQYF

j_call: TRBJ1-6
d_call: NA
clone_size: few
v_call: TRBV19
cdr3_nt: TGTGCCACCACAGAGGCATTGAATTCACCCCTCCACTTT
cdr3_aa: CATTEALNSPLHF

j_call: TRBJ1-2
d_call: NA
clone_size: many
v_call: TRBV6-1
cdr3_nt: TGTGCCAGCAGGTCCCCTCGAGGGGCTAACTATGGCTACACCTTC
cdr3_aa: CASRSPRGANYGYTF

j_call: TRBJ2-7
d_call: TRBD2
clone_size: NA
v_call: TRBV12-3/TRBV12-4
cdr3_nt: TGTGCCAGCAGTCCGACTAGCGGGAGGATAAGGGAGCAGTACTTC
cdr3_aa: CASSPTSGRIREQYF

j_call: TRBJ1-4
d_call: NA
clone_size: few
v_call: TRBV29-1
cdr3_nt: TGCAGCGTGAAGGACCGATCAACTAATGAAAAACTGTTTTTT
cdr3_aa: CSVKDRSTNEKLFF

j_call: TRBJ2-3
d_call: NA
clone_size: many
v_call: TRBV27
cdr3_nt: TGTGCCAGCAGTCCCCATGGCAGGGAGGACACAGATACGCAGTATTTT
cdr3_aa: CASSPHGREDTDTQYF

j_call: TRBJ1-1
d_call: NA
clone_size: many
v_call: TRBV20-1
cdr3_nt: TGCAGTGCTAGTTTAGGTCAGAACACTGAAGCTTTCTTT
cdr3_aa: CSASLGQNTEAFF

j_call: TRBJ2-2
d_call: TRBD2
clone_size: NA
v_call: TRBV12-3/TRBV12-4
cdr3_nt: TGTGCCAGCAGTAGGAGCGGGAGTGCCGGGGAGCTGTTTTTT
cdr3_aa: CASSRSGSAGELFF

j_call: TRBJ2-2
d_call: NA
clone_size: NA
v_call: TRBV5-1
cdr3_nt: TGCGCCAGCAGCTTGCCCGGTCTAGGAGGGGGACTTGGCACCGGGGAGCTGTTTTTT
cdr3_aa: CASSLPGLGGGLGTGELFF

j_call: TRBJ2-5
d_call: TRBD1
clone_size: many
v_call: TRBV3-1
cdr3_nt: TGTGCCAGCAGCCAACCCGGGACAGCTCAGGAGACCCAGTACTTC
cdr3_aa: CASSQPGTAQETQYF

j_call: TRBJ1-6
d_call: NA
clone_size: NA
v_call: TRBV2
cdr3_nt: TGTGCCAGCAGTGATAAGAGGAGCTCCTATAATTCACCCCTCCACTTT
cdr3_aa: CASSDKRSSYNSPLHF

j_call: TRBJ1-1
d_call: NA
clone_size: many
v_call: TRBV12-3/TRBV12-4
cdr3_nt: TGTGCCAGCAGCCCTTCGCAGGGCCTAGGGAGCACTGAAGCTTTCTTT
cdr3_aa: CASSPSQGLGSTEAFF

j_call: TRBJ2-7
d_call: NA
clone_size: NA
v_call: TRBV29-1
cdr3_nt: TGCAGCGTTGATGGAGGCACTAAACCCTACGAGCAGTACTTC
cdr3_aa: CSVDGGTKPYEQYF

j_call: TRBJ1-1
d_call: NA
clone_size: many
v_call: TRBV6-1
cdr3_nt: TGTGCCAGCAGTGGATCTGAAGCTTTCTTT
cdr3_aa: CASSGSEAFF

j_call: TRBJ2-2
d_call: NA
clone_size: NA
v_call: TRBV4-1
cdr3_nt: TGCGCCAGCAGCCCGTACCCTCCCGGGACCCCGAACACCGGGGAGCTGTTTTTT
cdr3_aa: CASSPYPPGTPNTGELFF

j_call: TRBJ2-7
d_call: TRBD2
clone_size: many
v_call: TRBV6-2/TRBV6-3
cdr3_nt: TGTGCCAGCACCAGACCCAGCAGGGGACTAGCGGATGTGCAGTACTTC
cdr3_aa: CASTRPSRGLADVQYF

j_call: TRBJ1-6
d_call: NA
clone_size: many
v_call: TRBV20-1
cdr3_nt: TGCAGTGCTAGGGGTCGATCCTATAATTCACCCCTCCACTTT
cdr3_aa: CSARGRSYNSPLHF

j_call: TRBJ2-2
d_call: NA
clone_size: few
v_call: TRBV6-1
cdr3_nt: TGTGCCAGCAGTGAAGTCGGGGCGAACACCGGGGAGCTGTTTTTT
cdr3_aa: CASSEVGANTGELFF

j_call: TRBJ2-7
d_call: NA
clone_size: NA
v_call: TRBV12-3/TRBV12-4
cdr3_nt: TGTGCCAGCAGCCAGGGGCCACCCTACGAGCAGTACTTC
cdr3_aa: CASSQGPPYEQYF

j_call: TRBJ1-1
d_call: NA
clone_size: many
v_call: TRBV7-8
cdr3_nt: TGTGCCAGCAGCTTAGAGGCAGAAGACGAAGCTTTCTTT
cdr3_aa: CASSLEAEDEAFF

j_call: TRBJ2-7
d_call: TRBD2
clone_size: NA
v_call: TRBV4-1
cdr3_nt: TGCGCCAGCAGCCAAGATGGGGTAGCGGGAGTCTACGAGCAGTACTTC
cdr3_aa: CASSQDGVAGVYEQYF

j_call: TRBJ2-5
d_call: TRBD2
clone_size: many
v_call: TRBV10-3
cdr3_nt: TGTGCCATCTCTGCAGGGCTAGCGGGAGGTAGGGCAGAGACCCAGTACTTC
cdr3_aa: CAISAGLAGGRAETQYF

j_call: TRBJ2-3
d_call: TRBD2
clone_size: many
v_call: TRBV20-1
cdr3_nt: TGCAGTCGACTAGCGGGAGTGGGTACAGATACGCAGTATTTT
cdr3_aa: CSRLAGVGTDTQYF

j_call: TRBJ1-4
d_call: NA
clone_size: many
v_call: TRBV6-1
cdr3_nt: TGTGCCACAACCCGGGGCAAGGGGGAAAAACTGTTTTTT
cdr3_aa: CATTRGKGEKLFF

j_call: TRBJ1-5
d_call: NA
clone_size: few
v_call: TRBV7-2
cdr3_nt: TGTGCCAGCAGCTCACCGGGGGGAAGGCAGCCCCAGCATTTT
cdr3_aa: CASSSPGGRQPQHF

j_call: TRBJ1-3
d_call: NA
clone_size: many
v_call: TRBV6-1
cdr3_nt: TGTGCCAGCAGTTATGCAGGCAGGGTGGGAAACACCATATATTTT
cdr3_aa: CASSYAGRVGNTIYF

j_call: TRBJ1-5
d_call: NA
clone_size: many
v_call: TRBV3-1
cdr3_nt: TGTGCCAGCAGCTTACAGGGTCAGCCCCAGCATTTT
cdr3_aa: CASSLQGQPQHF

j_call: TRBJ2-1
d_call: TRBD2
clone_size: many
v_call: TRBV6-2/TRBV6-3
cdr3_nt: TGTGCCATCGGACTAGCGGGAGCCTACAATGAGCAGTTCTTC
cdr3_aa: CAIGLAGAYNEQFF

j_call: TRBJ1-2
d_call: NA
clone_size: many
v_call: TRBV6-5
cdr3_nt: TGTGCCAGCAGTTACTCGGGGGATGCGGGAGCTAACTATGGCTACACCTTC
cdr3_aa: CASSYSGDAGANYGYTF

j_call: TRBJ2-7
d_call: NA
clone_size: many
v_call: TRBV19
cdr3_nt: TGTGCCAGTACCCCCGGATCCCCCTACGAGCAGTACTTC
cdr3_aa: CASTPGSPYEQYF

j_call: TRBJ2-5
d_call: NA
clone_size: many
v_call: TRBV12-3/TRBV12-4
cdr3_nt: TGTGCCAGCAGGGCGACACAGCAAGAGACCCAGTACTTC
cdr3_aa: CASRATQQETQYF

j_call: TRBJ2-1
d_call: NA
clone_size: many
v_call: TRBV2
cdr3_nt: TGTGCCAGCATTGGGGAAAGGACCTACAATGAGCAGTTCTTC
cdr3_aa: CASIGERTYNEQFF

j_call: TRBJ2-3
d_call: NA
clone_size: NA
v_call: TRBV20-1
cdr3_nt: TGCAGTGCTAGAGGGGGGGCGTCTGGAGATACGCAGTATTTT
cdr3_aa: CSARGGASGDTQYF

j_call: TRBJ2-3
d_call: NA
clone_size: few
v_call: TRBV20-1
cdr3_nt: TGCAGTGCTTGGGGGGAGACTAGCACAGATACGCAGTATTTT
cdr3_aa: CSAWGETSTDTQYF

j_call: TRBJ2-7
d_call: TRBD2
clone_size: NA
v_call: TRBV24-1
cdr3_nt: TGTGCCACCAGTGGTCCCGGGGCTAGCGGGAGACGGGGGGACGAGCAGTACTTC
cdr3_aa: CATSGPGASGRRGDEQYF

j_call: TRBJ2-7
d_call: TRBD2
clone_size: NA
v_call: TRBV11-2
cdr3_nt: TGTGCCAGCAGCTTAGAACTAGCGGGAGCTGACGAGCAGTACTTC
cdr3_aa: CASSLELAGADEQYF

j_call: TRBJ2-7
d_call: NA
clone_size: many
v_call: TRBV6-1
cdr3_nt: TGTGCCAGCACTCCGGGATCCTTCTACGAGCAGTACTTC
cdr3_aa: CASTPGSFYEQYF